This passage covers 24 T cell receptor beta chains from one sample sequenced in a study of cytomegalovirus exposure and HLA in healthy donors. Sequencing was performed with immunoSEQ multiplex PCR; in TCRdb, only in-frame clones are kept and a portion is missing. There are about 220,000 clones in the sample; over 80% occur only once, and around 1.1% lies in the top ten. The sequenced sample was PBMCs. These TCRs come from a woman between 18 and 30 years old in good health and CMV-seronegative.

The V call is TRBV28, the J call TRBJ1-4; perhaps TRBD1 as D (5 bases). Germline V lookup: CDR1 MDHEN, CDR2 SYDVKM. The V end was cut by 3 bases, the J end by 7 bases, with 9 bases between. This CDR3 contains 13 residues. The CDR3 region is CASSLGQIEKLFF. The CDR3 region has the DNA TGTGCCAGCAGTTTGGGGCAGATTGAAAAACTGTTTTTT.

The J gene is TRBJ2-5, the V gene TRBV7-7; 10 positions agree with TRBD2. Germline CDR1 reads SSHAT; CDR2 reads FNYEAQ (reference sequence). This CDR3 comprises 15 residues. The CDR3 loop reads CASGELAGGGETQYF. The CDR3 DNA reads TGTGCTAGCGGCGAATTAGCGGGAGGAGGGGAGACCCAGTACTTC.

The gene calls are TRBV5-1 and TRBJ1-1, with D uncertain. CDR1 and CDR2 (germline): SGHRS, YFSETQ. V lost 0 bases to trimming and J lost 5 bases, with 14 bases between them. The CDR3 is made up of 15 amino acids. The CDR3 nucleotides read TGCGCCAGCAGCTTGGATCTGGGAGGGCTGACTGAAGCTTTCTTT. It specifies CASSLDLGGLTEAFF.

The chain joins TRBV7-9 to TRBJ1-1, with 9 bases fitting TRBD1. Unmatched junction bases numbered 9, after V lost 6 bases and J lost 7 bases. Germline assignment: CDR1 SEHNR and CDR2 FQNEAQ (reference sequence). The CDR3 runs to 14 residues. This CDR3 reads CASRYRGLESEAFF. CDR3 nucleotides: TGTGCCAGCAGGTACAGGGGGCTGGAAAGTGAAGCTTTCTTT. Drawing the rest from reference TRBV7-9 and TRBJ1-1, the complete variable domain is DTGVSQNPRHKITKRGQNVTFRCDPISEHNRLYWYRQTLGQGPEFLTYFQNEAQLEKSRLLSDRFSAERPKGSFSTLEIQRTEQGDSAMYLCASRYRGLESEAFFGQGTRLTVV.

V is TRBV4-2 and J is TRBJ2-7; the match to TRBD1 covers 7 bases. Trimming cost V 0 bases and J 6 bases; bases outside gene matches: 5. The CDR3 sequence is 14 residues long. Per the germline V gene, CDR1 is LGHNA and CDR2 is YNFKEQ. The CDR3 DNA reads as TGTGCCAGCAGCCAAGAAGGCCCAGGGGGCGAGCAGTACTTC. It codes for CASSQEGPGGEQYF.

The gene calls are TRBV27 and TRBJ1-5; D is unresolved. The CDR3 length is 14 residues. The V end was cut by 2 bases, the J end by 9 bases, with 14 bases between. Germline V gene sequence: CDR1 MNHEY, CDR2 SMNVEV (reference sequence). Here the CDR3 reads CASSLSDLGGPQHF. In nucleotides, the CDR3 is TGTGCCAGCAGTTTAAGTGACCTTGGAGGGCCCCAGCATTTT.

The chain employs TRBV15 and TRBJ2-7; D is possibly TRBD2 (5 bases). CDR3 length equals 15 residues. The ends were cut back, 0 bases at V and 3 bases at J, with 12 bases in the middle. Germline CDR1 is LNHNV and CDR2 is YYDKDF (reference sequence). The CDR3 bases are TGTGCCACCAGCAGAGAGATTAGCGAAGTCTACGAGCAGTACTTC. Encoded protein: CATSREISEVYEQYF. Together with reference TRBV15 and TRBJ2-7, the CDR3 gives the full variable domain: DAMVIQNPRYQVTQFGKPVTLSCSQTLNHNVMYWYQQKSSQAPKLLFHYYDKDFNNEADTPDNFQSRRPNTSFCFLDIRSPGLGDTAMYLCATSREISEVYEQYFGPGTRLTVT.

The chain combines TRBV5-4 with TRBJ1-6; 7 nucleotides line up with TRBD1. CDR1 is SGHNT and CDR2 is YYREEE in the germline V gene (reference sequence). CDR3 length: 15 residues. V was pared by 4 bases and J by 5 bases, with 6 bases of the junction left unmatched. CDR3 nucleotide sequence: TGTGCCAGCAGCCCAAGGGACAGAGATAATTCACCCCTCCACTTT. The encoded protein is CASSPRDRDNSPLHF.

This CDR3 reads CASSFTPRGGSGANVLTF. The CDR3 nucleotides are TGTGCCAGCAGTTTCACGCCCAGAGGAGGCTCTGGGGCCAACGTCCTGACTTTC. The chain uses TRBV27 and TRBJ2-6; D possibly corresponds to TRBD2 (5 bases). Germline CDR1 MNHEY, CDR2 SMNVEV (reference sequence). V was trimmed by 3 bases and J by 0 bases, leaving 15 bases between them. The CDR3 length is 18 residues.

V and J are TRBV4-2 and TRBJ2-7, with 8 bases identical to TRBD1. After removal of 0 bases from V and 4 bases from J, the junction contained 8 bases not matched to a gene. The CDR3 is 16 amino acids. Per the germline V gene, CDR1 is LGHNA and CDR2 is YNFKEQ. This CDR3 is CASSQDSGTGSYEQYF. CDR3 coding DNA: TGTGCCAGCAGCCAAGACTCCGGGACAGGTAGTTACGAGCAGTACTTC.

The rearrangement uses TRBV5-4 and TRBJ1-2; D perhaps matches TRBD1 (5 bases). Trimming stripped 3 bases from V and 2 bases from J, with 14 bases between. The V gene's germline CDR1 is SGHNT and CDR2 YYREEE (reference sequence). The CDR3 runs 15 residues. The chain's CDR3 is CASSSLTVVNYGYTF. As DNA, the CDR3 is TGTGCCAGCAGCTCTCTGACAGTTGTGAACTATGGCTACACCTTC.

This chain connects TRBV5-1 to TRBJ2-7, with TRBD2 matching over 12 bases. In germline, CDR1 is SGHRS, CDR2 YFSETQ. There are 18 residues in the CDR3. Losses at the gene ends were 0 bases for V and 0 bases for J; bases not matched to a gene: 7. CDR3 sequence: CASSLVALAGGRSYEQYF. The CDR3 nucleotides read TGCGCCAGCAGCTTGGTGGCACTAGCGGGAGGTCGCTCCTACGAGCAGTACTTC.

This chain joins TRBV9 and TRBJ2-7; 7 bases match TRBD1. From germline, CDR1 is SGDLS and CDR2 YYNGEE. The CDR3 extends over 14 amino acids. The trim removed 0 bases at V and 2 bases at J, leaving 2 bases unmatched. The CDR3 DNA reads as TGTGCCAGCAGCGTAGGGACAGGAGCCTACGAGCAGTACTTC. As protein: CASSVGTGAYEQYF.

The chain employs TRBV30 and TRBJ2-7; 7 bases fit TRBD2. J lost 4 bases, V lost 8 bases, and 14 bases had no gene match. The germline CDR1 and CDR2 sequences are GTSNPN and SVGIG (reference sequence). CDR3 length: 14 amino acids. In DNA, the CDR3 is TGTGCCGGATCAGACGAGCGGGATTCTTACGAGCAGTACTTC. This codes for CAGSDERDSYEQYF.

The chain recombines TRBV6-6 with TRBJ2-1, with 10 bases identical to TRBD2. The CDR3 runs to 16 residues. Germline CDR1 MNHNY, CDR2 SVGAGI (reference sequence). V lost 4 bases and J lost 2; bases outside the gene matches: 5. This chain's CDR3 is CASSSLAGVTYNEQFF. CDR3 DNA sequence: TGTGCCAGCAGTTCCCTAGCGGGAGTCACCTACAATGAGCAGTTCTTC.

This clone was detected a few times. The chain combines TRBV30 with TRBJ1-2; D gene unclear. CDR3 size: 13 residues. CDR1 is GTSNPN, CDR2 SVGIG, per germline (reference sequence). Between the trimmed V and J ends, which lost 2 bases and 2 bases, there was a span of 9 bases. In DNA form, the CDR3 reads TGTGCCTGGAGTCATAGTCTGAACTATGGCTACACCTTC. This translates into CAWSHSLNYGYTF.

The V gene is TRBV27, the J gene TRBJ2-3; possibly TRBD1 for D (6 bases). The V gene lost 2 bases and the J gene lost 2 bases, with 11 bases spanning the gap. Per the germline V gene, CDR1 is MNHEY and CDR2 is SMNVEV (reference sequence). The CDR3 is 15 amino acids. In DNA form, the CDR3 reads TGTGCCAGCAGTTTAATCACAGGGACCACAGATACGCAGTATTTT. Translating gives CASSLITGTTDTQYF.

The chain links TRBV11-3 to TRBJ2-2; 8 bases are shared with TRBD2. CDR1 SGHNT and CDR2 YENEEA come from the germline V gene. V dropped 5 bases and J dropped 4; count of bases not matched to a gene: 18. The CDR3 runs to 19 residues. The CDR3 region has the DNA TGTGCCAGCAGCAATAGAAGGGATGGGCTAGCGGGCTCCACCGGGGAGCTGTTTTTT. Its translation is CASSNRRDGLAGSTGELFF.

A word on this clone: Other DNA sequences in the same sample also yield this CDR3. V and J are TRBV27 and TRBJ2-7; 8 nucleotides agree with TRBD1. The V and J ends lost 0 bases and 0 bases, in that order; junction bases with no gene match: 1. Germline V lookup: CDR1 MNHEY, CDR2 SMNVEV (reference sequence). CDR3 size: 15 residues. The CDR3 is CASSLSGTGSYEQYF. For the CDR3, the DNA is TGTGCCAGCAGTTTATCCGGGACAGGCTCCTACGAGCAGTACTTC.

The rearrangement joins TRBV11-2 to TRBJ2-7; tentatively, D is TRBD1 (5 bases). V was trimmed by 0 bases and J by 3 bases, leaving 12 bases between them. Germline lookup yields CDR1 SGHAT and CDR2 FQNNGV. The CDR3 is 15 amino acids. CDR3 region: CASSLDPGHLYEQYF. The CDR3 DNA follows: TGTGCCAGCAGCTTAGATCCCGGACACCTCTACGAGCAGTACTTC.

The J gene is TRBJ2-7, the V gene TRBV5-8, with 7 bases fitting TRBD1. CDR1 SGHTS and CDR2 YDEGEE come from the germline V gene. The J segment lost 9 bases and the V segment lost 7 bases, leaving 16 bases of the junction unmatched. The CDR3 has 14 amino acids. The CDR3 DNA reads TGTGCCAGCCTAAAGGGACGGTTCCCAGGGGGGCAGTACTTC. It codes for CASLKGRFPGGQYF.

The V gene is TRBV4-2, the J gene TRBJ2-7; tentatively, D is TRBD1 (5 bases). Trimming cost V 5 bases and J 2 bases, with 16 bases left between them. The CDR3 consists of 15 residues. Germline CDR1 LGHNA, CDR2 YNFKEQ. CDR3 in DNA: TGTGCCAGCAGCTATACCAGGGCGGAGACCTACGAGCAGTACTTC. It encodes CASSYTRAETYEQYF.

V and J are TRBV6-1 and TRBJ1-6, with D possibly being TRBD1 (6 bases). Germline V gene sequence: CDR1 MNHNS, CDR2 SASEGT. CDR3 length equals 15 residues. Between the trimmed V and J ends, which lost 4 bases and 8 bases, there was a span of 15 bases. The CDR3 loop is CASSASRGGYSPLHF. The CDR3 coding sequence is TGTGCCAGCAGTGCAAGCAGGGGCGGGTATTCACCCCTCCACTTT.

The chain combines TRBV27 with TRBJ1-3; 8 bases line up with TRBD1. Per germline, CDR1 MNHEY and CDR2 SMNVEV (reference sequence). The ends lost 5 bases at V and 4 bases at J; junction bases unmatched: 7. The CDR3 totals 15 residues. The CDR3 sequence: CASSTLGTGGNTIYF. In DNA, the CDR3 is TGTGCCAGCAGTACTCTCGGGACAGGAGGAAACACCATATATTTT.